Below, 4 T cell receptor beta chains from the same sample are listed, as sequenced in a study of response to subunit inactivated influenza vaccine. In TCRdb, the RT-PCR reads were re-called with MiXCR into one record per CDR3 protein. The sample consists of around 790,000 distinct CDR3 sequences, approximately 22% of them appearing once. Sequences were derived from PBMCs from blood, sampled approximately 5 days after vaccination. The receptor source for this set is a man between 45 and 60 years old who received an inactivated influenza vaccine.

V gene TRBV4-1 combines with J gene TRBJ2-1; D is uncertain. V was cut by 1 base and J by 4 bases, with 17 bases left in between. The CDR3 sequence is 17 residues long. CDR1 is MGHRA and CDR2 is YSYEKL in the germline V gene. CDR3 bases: TGCGCCAGCAGCCAAGCCCTAGTGTCCCACCCTTACAATGAGCAGTTCTTC. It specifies CASSQALVSHPYNEQFF.

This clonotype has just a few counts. CDR3 residues: CASRPGTSGFQETQYF. CDR3 coding DNA: TGTGCCAGCAGGCCGGGGACTAGCGGCTTCCAAGAGACCCAGTACTTC. The rearrangement links TRBV2 to TRBJ2-5; 11 nucleotides align to TRBD2. The V gene's germline CDR1 is SNHLY and CDR2 FYNNEI. This CDR3 has 16 amino acids. V lost 6 bases to trimming and J lost 1 base; unmatched junction nucleotides: 7. The full variable domain, completed using reference TRBV2 and TRBJ2-5, is EPEVTQTPSHQVTQMGQEVILRCVPISNHLYFYWYRQILGQKVEFLVSFYNNEISEKSEIFDDQFSVERPDGSNFTLKIRSTKLEDSAMYFCASRPGTSGFQETQYFGPGTRLLVL.

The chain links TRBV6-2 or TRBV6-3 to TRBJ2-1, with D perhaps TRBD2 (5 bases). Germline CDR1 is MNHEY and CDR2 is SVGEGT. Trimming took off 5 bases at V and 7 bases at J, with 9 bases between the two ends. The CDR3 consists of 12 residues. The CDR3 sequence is CASSISANEQFF. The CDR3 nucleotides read TGTGCCAGCAGTATTAGCGCTAATGAGCAGTTCTTC.

CDR3: CASSLPGRQQYF. In DNA, the CDR3 is TGTGCCAGCAGTTTACCTGGAAGGCAGCAGTACTTC. This rearrangement joins TRBV27 to TRBJ2-7; D call uncertain. This CDR3 region has 12 residues. From germline, CDR1 is MNHEY and CDR2 SMNVEV (reference sequence). Trimming shortened V by 2 bases and J by 8 bases, and 10 bases separated the two germline ends.